This is a list of T cell receptor beta chains from one sample in a study of blood T cell repertoires in COVID-19. Method: immunoSEQ multiplex PCR; TCRdb's copy keeps in-frame clones and lacks some. The table includes about 50,000 clones, about 89% detected once. The specimen sequenced was peripheral blood. These receptors were obtained from a human donor in a cohort sampled during active COVID-19. The CDR3 runs from the conserved cysteine through the conserved F or W. A D gene is named only where the DNA matches it firmly. Expanded clones get a size class; other rows say once, few or many, or leave the size out.

d_call: -
clone_size: -
j_call: TRBJ1-1
v_call: TRBV27
cdr3_nt: TGTGCCAGCAGTCCCATAAAAGGGGTGAACACTGAAGCTTTCTTT
cdr3_aa: CASSPIKGVNTEAFF

d_call: TRBD1
clone_size: -
j_call: TRBJ1-2
v_call: TRBV9
cdr3_nt: TGTGCCAGCAGCGTAGGGGACAGGGGAAGCTATGGCTACACCTTC
cdr3_aa: CASSVGDRGSYGYTF

d_call: TRBD1
clone_size: -
j_call: TRBJ1-6
v_call: TRBV19
cdr3_nt: TGTGCCAGTAGTATACAGGGGGCCGAGAGTTCACCCCTCCACTTT
cdr3_aa: CASSIQGAESSPLHF

d_call: TRBD2
clone_size: -
j_call: TRBJ2-2
v_call: TRBV5-1
cdr3_nt: TGCGCCAGCAGCTTGGAGGGACTAGCGAACACCGGGGAGCTGTTTTTT
cdr3_aa: CASSLEGLANTGELFF

d_call: -
clone_size: -
j_call: TRBJ2-7
v_call: TRBV18
cdr3_nt: TGTGCCAGCTCACTGGTGGAGGGGCTGAGCGAGCAGTACTTC
cdr3_aa: CASSLVEGLSEQYF

d_call: TRBD1
clone_size: -
j_call: TRBJ1-1
v_call: TRBV7-9
cdr3_nt: TGTGCCAGCAGTTCTGAGGGACAGGGGGTCACTGAAGCTTTCTTT
cdr3_aa: CASSSEGQGVTEAFF

d_call: TRBD1
clone_size: -
j_call: TRBJ2-7
v_call: TRBV29-1
cdr3_nt: TGCAGCGTCCTAGTGACAGGGCCTCTCGTGGAGCAGTACTTC
cdr3_aa: CSVLVTGPLVEQYF

d_call: -
clone_size: -
j_call: TRBJ1-2
v_call: TRBV27
cdr3_nt: TGTGCCAGCAGCGACGGACTCTATGGCTACACCTTC
cdr3_aa: CASSDGLYGYTF

d_call: TRBD1
clone_size: -
j_call: TRBJ1-1
v_call: TRBV2
cdr3_nt: TGTGCCAGCAAAGACAGGGAGAACACTGAAGCTTTCTTT
cdr3_aa: CASKDRENTEAFF

d_call: -
clone_size: -
j_call: TRBJ1-2
v_call: TRBV29-1
cdr3_nt: TGCAGCGTTGGATTTCAGGGTGGCTATGGCTACACCTTC
cdr3_aa: CSVGFQGGYGYTF

d_call: TRBD2
clone_size: -
j_call: TRBJ2-1
v_call: TRBV28
cdr3_nt: TGTGCCAGCAGTTGGGACGCTAGCGGGAGTACTGGTGAGCAGTTCTTC
cdr3_aa: CASSWDASGSTGEQFF

d_call: -
clone_size: -
j_call: TRBJ2-7
v_call: TRBV29-1
cdr3_nt: TGCAGCGTTGTAACGGTTTCCTACGAGCAGTACTTC
cdr3_aa: CSVVTVSYEQYF

d_call: TRBD1
clone_size: -
j_call: TRBJ1-1
v_call: TRBV25-1
cdr3_nt: TGTGCCAGCAGTGAGGGGACAGGGTGGCCTGAAGCTTTCTTT
cdr3_aa: CASSEGTGWPEAFF

d_call: TRBD1
clone_size: few
j_call: TRBJ1-5
v_call: TRBV7-2
cdr3_nt: TGTGCCAGCAGCCAGTCAGGGGGCGGCAATCAGCCCCAGCATTTT
cdr3_aa: CASSQSGGGNQPQHF

d_call: -
clone_size: -
j_call: TRBJ1-2
v_call: TRBV12-3/TRBV12-4
cdr3_nt: TGTGCCAGCAGTTTACAGGGTTTAGGCTACACCTTC
cdr3_aa: CASSLQGLGYTF